The 24 T cell receptor beta chains below were found in one sample sequenced in a study of blood T cell repertoires in COVID-19. Sequencing used immunoSEQ multiplex PCR; TCRdb keeps in-frame clones, though not all of them. The sample shows 150,000 or so clones, 88% of them seen only once. The sequencing sample was made of PBMCs or T cells enriched from blood (not recorded which). Receptors originate from a woman between 45 and 65 years old who had recovered from COVID-19.

The V and J genes are TRBV7-2 and TRBJ1-2; TRBD1 aligns across 7 bases. The germline gives CDR1 SGHTA, CDR2 FQGNSA. This CDR3 is built from 13 residues. With 4 bases clipped from V and 6 bases from J, the junction kept 5 bases outside the gene matches. CDR3 amino acids: CASSSETGHGYTF. In nucleotides, the CDR3 is TGTGCCAGCAGCTCCGAGACAGGGCATGGCTACACCTTC.

This clone turned up a few times. This rearrangement joins TRBV3-1 (or the pseudogene TRBV3-2) to TRBJ1-3; TRBD1 is a possible D gene (5 bases). Germline assignment: CDR1 LGHDT and CDR2 YNNKEL (reference sequence). The CDR3 length is 15 residues. V was shortened by 5 bases and J by 2 bases, with 13 bases between the two germline ends. CDR3 sequence (DNA): TGTGCCAGCAGCTATCAAGGGGTGGCTGGAAACACCATATATTTT. This sequence encodes CASSYQGVAGNTIYF.

J is TRBJ2-7 and V is TRBV6-5; 11 bases align to TRBD2. The CDR3 spans 14 residues. CDR1 and CDR2 from the germline V gene are MNHEY and SVGAGI. Trimming at V came to 6 bases and at J to 2 bases, leaving 3 bases not matched to a gene. This chain's CDR3 is CASRTSGVPYEQYF. The CDR3 coding sequence is TGTGCCAGCAGGACTAGCGGGGTTCCCTACGAGCAGTACTTC.

V usage is TRBV5-4 and J usage is TRBJ2-5; D may be TRBD2 (6 bases). CDR1 and CDR2 (germline): SGHNT, YYREEE (reference sequence). There are 14 residues in the CDR3. The V end was cut by 3 bases, the J end by 1 base, with 10 bases between. CDR3 region: CASSSGDSQETQYF. The CDR3 DNA follows: TGTGCCAGCAGCTCGGGGGACTCCCAAGAGACCCAGTACTTC. The full variable domain, rest sourced from reference TRBV5-4 and TRBJ2-5, is ETGVTQSPTHLIKTRGQQVTLRCSSQSGHNTVSWYQQALGQGPQFIFQYYREEENGRGNFPPRFSGLQFPNYSSELNVNALELDDSALYLCASSSGDSQETQYFGPGTRLLVL.

The chain is built from TRBV19 and TRBJ1-2; the match to TRBD1 covers 9 bases. The ends lost 4 bases at V and 5 bases at J; junction bases unmatched: 5. The CDR3 spans 14 residues. Looked up from germline, CDR1 is LNHDA and CDR2 is SQIVND (reference sequence). The CDR3 DNA reads as TGTGCCAGTAGTACGACAGGGGGAGGGTATGGCTACACCTTC. Amino acid sequence: CASSTTGGGYGYTF.

This clone came up once. The rearrangement joins TRBV9 to TRBJ2-5, with 8 bases that match TRBD2. The CDR3 extends over 15 amino acids. Germline V gene sequence: CDR1 SGDLS, CDR2 YYNGEE. Losses at the gene ends were 0 bases for V and 6 bases for J; bases not matched to a gene: 7. The chain's CDR3 is CASSVAGTSRQTQYF. DNA for the CDR3: TGTGCCAGCAGCGTAGCGGGGACTAGTCGGCAGACCCAGTACTTC.

V is TRBV18 and J is TRBJ2-6; D is possibly TRBD1 (6 bases). Germline V gene sequence: CDR1 KGHSH, CDR2 LQKENI. The CDR3 is 14 residues long. Deletions cut 4 bases from V and 3 bases from J, with 7 bases between. In DNA form, the CDR3 reads TGTGCCAGCTCACTACAGGGTGGGGCCAACGTCCTGACTTTC. Residues: CASSLQGGANVLTF.

This clone is a singleton in its sample. The rearrangement uses TRBV19 and TRBJ2-1; weak D call: TRBD1 (6 bases). The CDR3 extends over 14 amino acids. CDR1 LNHDA and CDR2 SQIVND come from the germline V gene (reference sequence). The V gene lost 7 bases and the J gene lost 2 bases, with 12 bases spanning the gap. The chain's CDR3 is CASTRDNPYNEQFF. The CDR3 bases are TGTGCCAGTACTCGGGACAATCCCTACAATGAGCAGTTCTTC.

This chain joins TRBV2 and TRBJ1-1; D might be TRBD1 (6 bases). Germline values: CDR1 SNHLY, CDR2 FYNNEI. V was pared by 6 bases and J by 8 bases, with 19 bases between. The CDR3 totals 14 residues. The CDR3 region is CASSSINRVVEAFF. The CDR3 DNA follows: TGTGCCAGCAGCTCTATAAACAGGGTAGTCGAAGCTTTCTTT.

The rearrangement joins TRBV3-1 (or the pseudogene TRBV3-2) to TRBJ1-3; D unclear. Germline V gene sequence: CDR1 LGHDT, CDR2 YNNKEL (reference sequence). This CDR3 is built from 13 residues. V gave up 4 bases and J gave up 4 bases, with 8 bases separating them. This CDR3 reads CASSPRFGNTIYF. In nucleotides, the CDR3 is TGTGCCAGCAGCCCGAGGTTCGGAAACACCATATATTTT.

CDR3 region: CSTPGGNVGEAFF. The CDR3 nucleotides are TGCAGCACCCCGGGGGGGAACGTCGGTGAAGCTTTCTTT. The chain is built from TRBV29-1 and TRBJ1-1; D is possibly TRBD1 (5 bases). Trimming shortened V by 8 bases and J by 7 bases, and 20 bases separated the two germline ends. The CDR3 consists of 13 residues. Germline V lookup: CDR1 SQVTM, CDR2 ANQGSEA.

The chain has TRBV29-1 and TRBJ2-3; D possibly corresponds to TRBD2 (5 bases). Germline CDR1 SQVTM, CDR2 ANQGSEA. The CDR3 has 14 amino acids. Trimming cost V 5 bases and J 1 base, with 13 bases left between them. Written as DNA, the CDR3 is TGCAGCGTTCGGGGAAGAGAGGGCACAGATACGCAGTATTTT. The encoded protein is CSVRGREGTDTQYF.

V usage is TRBV3-1 (or the pseudogene TRBV3-2) and J usage is TRBJ1-2; D uncertain. CDR1 is LGHDT, CDR2 YNNKEL, per germline (reference sequence). Trimming removed 0 bases at V and 2 bases at J, with 7 bases between. The CDR3 runs to 14 residues. CDR3 in DNA: TGTGCCAGCAGCCAAGATCGCAGGAACTATGGCTACACCTTC. It is translated as CASSQDRRNYGYTF.

This clone appeared a single time. This chain connects TRBV5-8 to TRBJ1-4; 10 nucleotides line up with TRBD1. Germline lookup yields CDR1 SGHTS and CDR2 YDEGEE. The CDR3 extends over 16 amino acids. With V trimmed by 0 bases and J by 8 bases, 7 bases remained unmatched. The CDR3 region has the DNA TGTGCCAGCAGCTTGGAACCGGGACAGGGGAGGGAAAAACTGTTTTTT. Translation gives CASSLEPGQGREKLFF.

The V gene is TRBV6-2 or TRBV6-3, the J gene TRBJ1-1; D unresolved. CDR3 size: 12 residues. V gave up 4 bases and J gave up 2 bases, with 5 bases separating them. Germline V lookup: CDR1 MNHEY, CDR2 SVGEGT. CDR3 region: CASSLVNTEAFF. The CDR3 bases are TGTGCCAGCAGTTTAGTTAACACTGAAGCTTTCTTT.

This chain uses TRBV7-2 with TRBJ1-3; TRBD1 matches at 8 bases. Germline loops: CDR1 SGHTA, CDR2 FQGNSA. V gave up 5 bases and J gave up 2 bases; unmatched junction bases: 5. This CDR3 has 15 amino acids. This CDR3 reads CASSTRQGTGNTIYF. The CDR3 bases are TGTGCCAGCAGCACGCGACAGGGGACTGGAAACACCATATATTTT.

The V gene is TRBV6-5, the J gene TRBJ1-5; 10 nucleotides align to TRBD1. The CDR3 is made up of 15 amino acids. V dropped 2 bases and J dropped 5; count of bases not matched to a gene: 3. Germline values: CDR1 MNHEY, CDR2 SVGAGI. CDR3 region: CASSYAGTGDQPQHF. The CDR3 DNA follows: TGTGCCAGCAGTTACGCCGGGACAGGGGATCAGCCCCAGCATTTT.

This clone was observed a single time. The V call is TRBV7-2, the J call TRBJ2-1, with a tentative D call TRBD1 (5 bases). The germline V and J ends were trimmed by 5 bases and 9 bases, with 14 bases remaining between them. Germline V CDR1 and CDR2: SGHTA, FQGNSA. The CDR3 is made up of 13 amino acids. CDR3: CASSLIFQGEQFF. Here the CDR3 DNA reads TGTGCCAGCAGCCTTATTTTCCAGGGTGAGCAGTTCTTC.

This clone appeared a few times. This chain joins TRBV2 and TRBJ1-5; TRBD1 matches at 7 bases. After removal of 4 bases from V and 3 bases from J, the junction contained 6 bases not matched to a gene. CDR1 and CDR2 (germline): SNHLY, FYNNEI. The CDR3 has 15 residues. CDR3 coding DNA: TGTGCCAGCAGTGGACAGGGAGTTAACAATCAGCCCCAGCATTTT. Protein sequence: CASSGQGVNNQPQHF.

This clone was counted only a few times. The chain joins TRBV18 to TRBJ1-1; possibly TRBD1 for D (5 bases). CDR1 is KGHSH, CDR2 LQKENI, per germline. This CDR3 is 13 amino acids long. Between the trimmed V and J ends, which lost 6 bases and 1 base, there was a span of 9 bases. The CDR3 DNA follows: TGTGCCAGCTCGCTACAGGAGAACACTGAAGCTTTCTTT. It encodes CASSLQENTEAFF.

The CDR3 DNA sequence: TGTGCCAGCAGCCTAGTGACAGGGGGATTCTATGGCTACACCTTC. Protein: CASSLVTGGFYGYTF. The chain employs TRBV11-2 and TRBJ1-2; 9 nucleotides agree with TRBD1. Unmatched junction bases numbered 8, after V lost 5 bases and J lost 4 bases. CDR1 is SGHAT and CDR2 is FQNNGV in the germline V gene. The CDR3 runs to 15 residues.

The chain recombines TRBV19 with TRBJ2-6, with D possibly being TRBD2 (6 bases). The germline V gene encodes CDR1 LNHDA and CDR2 SQIVND (reference sequence). The V end lost 5 bases, the J end lost 2 bases, and 13 bases lay between the germline ends. The CDR3 runs to 16 residues. CDR3 region: CASSPGGVPGANVLTF. The DNA for the CDR3 is TGTGCCAGTAGTCCCGGGGGAGTACCTGGGGCCAACGTCCTGACTTTC.

The chain employs TRBV19 and TRBJ1-5, with 10 positions matching TRBD1. The germline V gene has CDR1 LNHDA and CDR2 SQIVND (reference sequence). The trim removed 5 bases at V and 3 bases at J, leaving 7 bases unmatched. The CDR3 sequence is 16 residues long. The CDR3 sequence: CASSLWTGGTNQPQHF. CDR3 coding DNA: TGTGCCAGTAGTCTATGGACAGGGGGGACCAATCAGCCCCAGCATTTT. The variable domain in full, with the rest retrieved from reference TRBV19 and TRBJ1-5, is DGGITQSPKYLFRKEGQNVTLSCEQNLNHDAMYWYRQDPGQGLRLIYYSQIVNDFQKGDIAEGYSVSREKKESFPLTVTSAQKNPTAFYLCASSLWTGGTNQPQHFGDGTRLSIL.

A note on this clone: Sequence at one end of the junction differs from germline and may be a read error. The CDR3 region has the DNA TGTGCCAGCAGCTTAGCAGGGACAGACAGCTTGGACTTT. Protein sequence: CASSLAGTDSLDF. V and J are TRBV7-9 and TRBJ1-6; 7 bases align to TRBD1. The CDR3 has 13 amino acids. Germline loops: CDR1 SEHNR, CDR2 FQNEAQ (reference sequence).